This T cell receptor beta chain comes out of a study of T cells in Graves' hyperthyroidism and ophthalmopathy. This clonotype was observed at least ten times. RNA transcripts yielded amplified TCR beta CDR3 regions. The HTBI primer set was used in a first-round RT-PCR of the TCR CDR3. Using its own MiXCR run on the multiplex PCR reads, TCRdb lists one record per CDR3 protein. Of about 400,000 distinct CDR3 sequences detected, roughly 14% appear once; the ten largest clones hold over 12%. The V end was cut by 5 bases, the J end by 2 bases, with 9 bases between. Germline CDR1 reads SQVTM; CDR2 reads ANQGSEA. There are 12 residues in the CDR3.

This clonotype was sampled from a woman under 30 with Graves' hyperthyroidism. This sequence joins TRBV29-1 and TRBJ1-2; a possible D gene is TRBD1 (6 bases). Sequencing was performed on blood. CDR3 amino acids: CSVQRGNYGYTF. CDR3 sequence (DNA): TGCAGCGTTCAAAGGGGGAACTATGGCTACACCTTC.